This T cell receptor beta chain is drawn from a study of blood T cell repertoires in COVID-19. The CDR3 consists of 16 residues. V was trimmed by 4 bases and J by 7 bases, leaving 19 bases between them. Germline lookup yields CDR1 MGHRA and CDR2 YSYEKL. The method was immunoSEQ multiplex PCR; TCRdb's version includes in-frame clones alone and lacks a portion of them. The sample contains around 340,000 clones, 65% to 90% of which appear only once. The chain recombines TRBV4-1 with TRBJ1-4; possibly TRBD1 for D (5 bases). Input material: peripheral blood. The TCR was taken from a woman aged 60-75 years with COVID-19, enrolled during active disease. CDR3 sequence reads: CASSPPPGRATEKLFF. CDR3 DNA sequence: TGCGCCAGCAGCCCACCGCCGGGCAGGGCTACTGAAAAACTGTTTTTT.